Presented here are 22 T cell receptor beta chains from one specimen sequenced in a study of cytomegalovirus exposure and HLA in healthy donors. The PCR had 60 Vbeta and 13 Jbeta primers. Assay: immunoSEQ multiplex PCR; the TCRdb copy retains only in-frame clones and omits some. The profile shows some 120,000 clones, about 16% of them singletons. Sequenced material: PBMCs. These receptors all come from a woman between 18 and 29 years old in good health and CMV-seronegative.

This clone was detected only a few times. CDR3 coding DNA: TGTGCCATCAGTTCGAGGTGGAGCGGACCCGGCACAGATACGCAGTATTTT. Translated: CAISSRWSGPGTDTQYF. The chain employs TRBV10-3 and TRBJ2-3; perhaps TRBD2 as D (5 bases). This CDR3 is built from 17 residues. Germline CDR1 and CDR2: ENHRY and SYGVKD. Trimming removed 5 bases from V and 1 base from J, with 19 bases in between.

This chain joins TRBV6-5 and TRBJ1-2; D may be TRBD1 (6 bases). Germline-derived CDR1 and CDR2 are MNHEY and SVGAGI. The CDR3 has 13 amino acids. The V and J ends lost 7 bases and 2 bases respectively, with 11 bases between them. As DNA, the CDR3 is TGTGCCAGCAACAGGGATGGGAACTATGGCTACACCTTC. This translates into CASNRDGNYGYTF.

The chain links TRBV7-9 to TRBJ2-3; tentatively, D is TRBD2 (5 bases). The germline V gene has CDR1 SEHNR and CDR2 FQNEAQ (reference sequence). Trimming removed 1 base at V and 3 bases at J, with 20 bases between. This CDR3 is built from 18 residues. CDR3 nucleotides: TGTGCCAGCAGCTTAGTCGCAGGCCCCCCCGGCGGGACAGATACGCAGTATTTT. Translating gives CASSLVAGPPGGTDTQYF.

The chain employs TRBV27 and TRBJ1-1, with TRBD1 matching 8 bases. The germline gives CDR1 MNHEY, CDR2 SMNVEV (reference sequence). CDR3 length: 14 amino acids. Unmatched junction bases numbered 8, after V lost 7 bases and J lost 4 bases. As DNA, the CDR3 is TGTGCCAGCACCCCCAGGGGGCGCGGCACTGAAGCTTTCTTT. This translates into CASTPRGRGTEAFF.

This clone was counted a few times. A junction end diverges from the germline sequence, so it may reflect a read error. The chain carries TRBV30 and TRBJ2-7, with TRBD1 matching over 7 bases. The germline V gene has CDR1 GTSNPN and CDR2 SVGIG (reference sequence). The CDR3 runs 11 residues. This CDR3 reads CAWSPGTECFF. The CDR3 DNA sequence: TGTGCCTGGAGCCCAGGGACAGAATGTTTCTTC.

The genes are TRBV28 and TRBJ2-7; D is possibly TRBD1 (6 bases). In germline, CDR1 is MDHEN, CDR2 SYDVKM. V was shortened by 6 bases and J by 2 bases, with 14 bases between the two germline ends. The CDR3 is 14 residues long. The DNA of the CDR3 is TGTGCCAGCAGCCCCCCCGACAGGACCTACGAGCAGTACTTC. Protein sequence: CASSPPDRTYEQYF.

This clone turned up a few times. The rearrangement uses TRBV30 and TRBJ2-6; maybe TRBD2 (5 bases). The germline V gene has CDR1 GTSNPN and CDR2 SVGIG (reference sequence). With 3 bases removed from V and 2 bases from J, the gap between germline ends came to 8 bases. The CDR3 runs 14 residues. For the CDR3, the DNA is TGTGCCTGGAGCGCCGGGGCTGGGGCCAACGTCCTGACTTTC. It translates to CAWSAGAGANVLTF.

The chain recombines TRBV11-2 with TRBJ2-5; no clear D. The CDR3 contains 14 residues. CDR1 and CDR2 from the germline V gene are SGHAT and FQNNGV. V was shortened by 6 bases and J by 5 bases, with 16 bases between the two germline ends. CDR3 bases: TGTGCCAGCAGTCCGACTTCCTTAAGGGAGACCCAGTACTTC. Protein: CASSPTSLRETQYF.

The V call is TRBV5-5, the J call TRBJ2-1, with D possibly matching TRBD2 (6 bases). The CDR3 has 13 residues. Per the germline V gene, CDR1 is SGHKS and CDR2 is YYEKEE (reference sequence). V was shortened by 4 bases and J by 4 bases, with 9 bases between the two germline ends. The CDR3 loop is CASSRGGYNEQFF. The DNA of the CDR3 is TGTGCCAGCAGCCGTGGGGGGTACAATGAGCAGTTCTTC. Full variable domain (remainder filled in from reference TRBV5-5 and TRBJ2-1): DAGVTQSPTHLIKTRGQQVTLRCSPISGHKSVSWYQQVLGQGPQFIFQYYEKEERGRGNFPDRFSARQFPNYSSELNVNALLLGDSALYLCASSRGGYNEQFFGPGTRLTVL.

This clone showed up just a few times. The gene calls are TRBV30 and TRBJ1-4; D is possibly TRBD1 (6 bases). V was cut by 2 bases and J by 7 bases, with 20 bases left in between. CDR1 is GTSNPN, CDR2 SVGIG, per germline (reference sequence). This CDR3 spans 16 amino acids. This CDR3 is CAWSSPGGSYGEKLFF. The CDR3 nucleotides read TGTGCCTGGAGTAGCCCTGGGGGCTCTTATGGTGAAAAACTGTTTTTT.

This clone was counted between two and nine times. The V and J genes are TRBV9 and TRBJ1-1; 7 bases agree with TRBD1. Germline CDR1 is SGDLS and CDR2 is YYNGEE. V shed 0 bases, J shed 5 bases, and the junction held 4 bases outside the gene matches. CDR3 length: 14 amino acids. The CDR3 region is CASSVGQGGTEAFF. DNA of the CDR3: TGTGCCAGCAGCGTAGGACAGGGTGGGACTGAAGCTTTCTTT.

A few counts support this clone. This chain uses TRBV6-5 with TRBJ2-1; TRBD1 matches 9 bases. This CDR3 region has 15 residues. Germline CDR1 and CDR2: MNHEY and SVGAGI. The ends lost 6 bases at V and 0 bases at J; junction bases unmatched: 3. The CDR3 sequence: CASRTQGASYNEQFF. The CDR3 DNA is TGTGCCAGCAGGACACAGGGGGCCTCCTACAATGAGCAGTTCTTC.

The rearrangement uses TRBV29-1 and TRBJ2-2, with 11 bases aligning to TRBD1. The CDR3 has 13 amino acids. After removal of 4 bases from V and 8 bases from J, the junction contained 3 bases not matched to a gene. Looked up from germline, CDR1 is SQVTM and CDR2 is ANQGSEA. The DNA of the CDR3 is TGCAGCGTTGGGACAGGGGGCGAGGGGGAGCTGTTTTTT. This encodes CSVGTGGEGELFF.

This clone was seen a handful of times. The chain is built from TRBV11-2 and TRBJ2-5; perhaps TRBD2 as D (6 bases). The germline gives CDR1 SGHAT, CDR2 FQNNGV. This CDR3 has 14 amino acids. The V gene lost 0 bases and the J gene lost 3 bases, with 8 bases spanning the gap. The CDR3 DNA reads TGTGCCAGCAGCTTAGATACTAGCAAAGAGACCCAGTACTTC. Translation: CASSLDTSKETQYF.

V is TRBV29-1 and J is TRBJ2-7; 9 positions agree with TRBD1. V was clipped by 4 bases and J by 2 bases; unmatched bases: 15. Germline values: CDR1 SQVTM, CDR2 ANQGSEA. CDR3 size: 17 residues. DNA of the CDR3: TGCAGCGTTGGCCCTAATCCCACAGGGGGCAAGGCCTACGAGCAGTACTTC. It translates to CSVGPNPTGGKAYEQYF.

This clone was seen only a few times. The identical CDR3 is also encoded by other nucleotide sequences in the sample. V is TRBV5-4 and J is TRBJ2-7, with 7 bases matching TRBD2. Germline CDR1 SGHNT, CDR2 YYREEE (reference sequence). The CDR3 is 15 residues long. V was pared by 0 bases and J by 2 bases, with 5 bases of the junction left unmatched. Here the CDR3 reads CASSLDPSGTYEQYF. The CDR3 DNA reads TGTGCCAGCAGCTTGGATCCCAGCGGGACCTACGAGCAGTACTTC.

The chain employs TRBV25-1 and TRBJ1-1; perhaps TRBD1 as D (5 bases). Deletions cut 1 base from V and 4 bases from J, with 7 bases between. The CDR3 has 13 amino acids. Per the germline V gene, CDR1 is MGHDK and CDR2 is SYGVNS. The CDR3 nucleotides are TGTGCCAGCAGTGAATTAAGGGGCACTGAAGCTTTCTTT. It is translated as CASSELRGTEAFF.

This clone was picked up many times. J is TRBJ1-1 and V is TRBV9, with D possibly being TRBD1 (5 bases). The CDR3 runs to 12 residues. Germline V CDR1 and CDR2: SGDLS, YYNGEE. The V end was cut by 7 bases, the J end by 4 bases, with 11 bases between. CDR3 loop: CASSGGTTEAFF. The CDR3, as DNA: TGTGCCAGCTCCGGGGGAACCACTGAAGCTTTCTTT.

There are a few counts of this clone. The J gene is TRBJ1-1, the V gene TRBV2, with 8 bases fitting TRBD1. J lost 4 bases, V lost 5 bases, and 3 bases had no gene match. Germline CDR1 is SNHLY and CDR2 is FYNNEI. This CDR3 comprises 13 residues. DNA for the CDR3: TGTGCCAGCAGTCGGACAGGGTCCACTGAAGCTTTCTTT. Translated: CASSRTGSTEAFF.

The CDR3 spells CASSIDTGGNSPLHF. The CDR3 DNA reads as TGTGCCAGTAGTATCGACACCGGAGGGAATTCACCCCTCCACTTT. The V call is TRBV19, the J call TRBJ1-6; D not resolved. The CDR3 is made up of 15 amino acids. V gave up 3 bases and J gave up 7 bases, with 13 bases separating them. CDR1 and CDR2 (germline): LNHDA, SQIVND (reference sequence).

This clone turned up a few times. The chain joins TRBV18 to TRBJ2-7; 7 positions match TRBD1. Germline lookup yields CDR1 KGHSH and CDR2 LQKENI. V shed 3 bases, J shed 4 bases, and the junction held 6 bases outside the gene matches. This CDR3 contains 14 residues. The CDR3: CASSPGTEKYEQYF. The CDR3 coding sequence is TGTGCCAGCTCACCCGGGACAGAGAAATACGAGCAGTACTTC.

This clone came up a few times. V is TRBV6-6 and J is TRBJ1-5; 8 bases match TRBD1. The V segment lost 8 bases and the J segment 4 bases; nucleotides outside the gene matches: 4. CDR1 and CDR2 from the germline V gene are MNHNY and SVGAGI (reference sequence). This CDR3 region has 13 residues. The CDR3 is CASGRQGNQPQHF. As DNA, the CDR3 is TGTGCCAGCGGCAGACAGGGGAATCAGCCCCAGCATTTT.